This TCR beta chain was observed in a study of post-analysis software for immune sequencing data (dated by TCRdb to the mid-2010s). Background on the whole study: Recorded disease courses included relapsing-remitting, secondary progressive and progressive-relapsing multiple sclerosis, with some patients lacking subtype annotation. The patient repertoires were compared against about 10 previously published healthy control repertoires obtained from donors aged roughly 6 to 28 years. A subset of samples was prepared in parallel using single-end sample barcoding, then pooled and co-amplified after Illumina adapter ligation.

Here is what the overall study found, with its caveats: Significantly lower normalized Chao1 diversity was found in multiple sclerosis patients than in controls, suggesting substantial peripheral T-cell clonal expansion. Strong co-clustering of samples prepared in the same batch was shown by direct clustering with F measure, prompting a batch-effect correction. Patients showed significantly higher frequencies than controls for a handful of TRBV segments, among them TRBV5-6, TRBV5-1 and TRBV20-1. The multiple sclerosis patient group was slightly younger than the control group.

Preparation of the library involved PCR. The run used an Illumina HiSeq 2500. To reduce PCR and sequencing biases, unique molecular identifiers were incorporated into the TCR beta cDNA libraries. Some 500,000 cDNA molecules were obtained for every 1 to 10 million input T cells, so each molecule roughly corresponded to one T cell. The patient libraries were prepared and sequenced using the same protocol as the earlier healthy control dataset. Within a given batch, samples were prepared together, multiplexed and sequenced on the same HiSeq lane. Per the authors' processing: Raw barcoded reads were processed with MIGEC, and single-read molecular identifier groups were discarded before consensus assembly and CDR3 extraction. Clonotype tables were post-analysed with VDJtools, normalizing diversity by down-sampling all datasets to the smallest sample size. Repertoire overlap clustering matched CDR3 amino acid but not nucleotide sequences to correct batch-related cross-sample contamination. The raw public reads went through TCRdb reprocessing: fastp at Q25, MiXCR clone calling, in-frame beta chains kept. One record per CDR3 amino acid sequence lists the most common genes and DNA. The V and J calls were not made by the authors but by TCRdb's processing. In all, the sample holds hundreds of thousands of distinct CDR3 sequences, and roughly 45% of those were seen once. The top ten clonotypes cover about 12% of the sample.

To demonstrate the VDJtools post-analysis software, TCR beta repertoires were profiled from the peripheral blood of about 13 young patients with multiple sclerosis. The multiple sclerosis patients were children and adolescents between roughly 6 and 16 years of age. V drops 3 bases and J drops 2 bases, leaving 13 bases in between. Inclusive of the bounding cysteine and phenylalanine, the CDR3 is 14 residues long. Left in the record is the CDR3 DNA by itself, 42 bases read in frame from the first base. Based on the germline V gene (reference sequence), the CDR1 and CDR2 sequences are DFQATT and SNEGSKA. This clonotype turned up a few times. The clone's antigen remains unknown. Base qualities are missing; no much larger clone stands one base away.

The chain is made from TRBV20-1 and TRBJ1-2; too little of a D gene remains to name it. The sequencing sample was made of blood. The TCR sequence derives from a girl aged 5-17 years with multiple sclerosis. The CDR3 is CSASPRSGNYGYTF. In nucleotide form, the sequence is TGCAGTGCTAGCCCCCGGTCTGGGAACTATGGCTACACCTTC.